This TCR beta chain was sequenced for a study of blood T cell repertoires in COVID-19. Germline assignment: CDR1 SGHDT and CDR2 YYEEEE. The CDR3 runs 15 residues. V was clipped by 4 bases and J by 5 bases, with 15 bases between them. Study processing details: Amplification of reference gene primers was used by the study to estimate nucleated cell counts. Clones were sequenced by immunoSEQ multiplex PCR, and TCRdb holds only the in-frame ones, with some missing. Clone size and V and J calls were adopted from that table, with D and trimming inferred from the DNA. Among 400,000 to 450,000 clones listed, around 89% were seen once. Individuals aged roughly 18 to 90 years were recruited from 24 US areas. The recovered donors of Cohort 3 showed two negative PCRs, clearance, or symptom resolution.

The sequencing sample was made of PBMCs or T cells enriched from blood (not recorded which). The clonotype originates from a man in his thirties or forties who had recovered from COVID-19. The chain uses TRBV5-6 and TRBJ2-2; perhaps TRBD2 as D (5 bases). CDR3 amino acids: CASSPTSYETGELFF. The CDR3 nucleotides read TGTGCCAGCAGCCCCACTAGTTATGAAACCGGGGAGCTGTTTTTT.